The 20 T cell receptor beta chains listed next were all sequenced from one sample in a study of blood T cell repertoires in COVID-19 (TCRdb year 2020). The method behind the library was the immunoSEQ multiplex PCR assay. Drawn from immuneACCESS, this table holds only the in-frame rearrangements with V and J called that TCRdb kept. Clones are partly lost; checked studies trace under half to an unresolved V gene and leave the rest unexplained. The sample table shows around 250,000 clones, and 75% to 90% are seen once. Of the sample, about 1.9% falls within the top ten clones. Sequencing was done on a sample of PBMCs or T cells enriched from blood (not recorded which). The source is a woman aged 45-65 years who had recovered from COVID-19.

The rearrangement joins TRBV2 to TRBJ2-5; 7 bases match TRBD2. Unmatched junction bases numbered 7, after V lost 4 bases and J lost 5 bases. From germline, CDR1 is SNHLY and CDR2 FYNNEI. This CDR3 region has 14 residues. In DNA form, the CDR3 reads TGTGCCAGCAGTGGGGGAGGGTTCAGGGAGACCCAGTACTTC. It codes for CASSGGGFRETQYF. Full variable domain (missing parts from reference TRBV2 and TRBJ2-5): EPEVTQTPSHQVTQMGQEVILRCVPISNHLYFYWYRQILGQKVEFLVSFYNNEISEKSEIFDDQFSVERPDGSNFTLKIRSTKLEDSAMYFCASSGGGFRETQYFGPGTRLLVL.

The J gene is TRBJ1-4, the V gene TRBV2, with a possible D match to TRBD1 (6 bases). Germline lookup yields CDR1 SNHLY and CDR2 FYNNEI. Trimming took 8 bases from V and 8 from J, leaving 12 bases between them. The length of the CDR3 is 12 residues. The CDR3 is CASSLGGEKLFF. Here the CDR3 DNA reads TGTGCCAGCTCCCTTGGGGGCGAAAAACTGTTTTTT.

The chain links TRBV5-1 to TRBJ2-1; 12 bases align to TRBD2. Germline CDR1 SGHRS, CDR2 YFSETQ. The V segment lost 0 bases and the J segment 16 bases; nucleotides outside the gene matches: 8. The CDR3 has 14 residues. The DNA for the CDR3 is TGCGCCAGCAGCTTGGGCCCGACTAGCGGGAGTGGATTCTTC. The encoded protein is CASSLGPTSGSGFF. Using reference TRBV5-1 and TRBJ2-1 for the parts outside the CDR3, the full variable domain is KAGVTQTPRYLIKTRGQQVTLSCSPISGHRSVSWYQQTPGQGLQFLFEYFSETQRNKGNFPGRFSGRQFSNSRSEMNVSTLELGDSALYLCASSLGPTSGSGFFGPGTRLTVL.

This sequence joins TRBV11-2 and TRBJ1-5, with TRBD1 matching over 7 bases. Trimming at V came to 1 base and at J to 2 bases, leaving 2 bases not matched to a gene. Germline lookup yields CDR1 SGHAT and CDR2 FQNNGV. The CDR3 runs 15 residues. CDR3 sequence: CASSLGGTGNQPQHF. The CDR3 coding sequence is TGTGCCAGCAGCTTAGGGGGGACAGGCAATCAGCCCCAGCATTTT.

The rearrangement joins TRBV24-1 to TRBJ2-2; tentatively, D is TRBD2 (5 bases). The CDR3 is made up of 14 amino acids. V dropped 1 base and J dropped 5 bases, with 7 bases sitting between them. Germline CDR1 reads KGHDR; CDR2 reads SFDVKD. The CDR3 nucleotides are TGTGCCACCAGTGATTTCCGAGGGACCGGGGAGCTGTTTTTT. Protein sequence: CATSDFRGTGELFF.

V usage is TRBV6-5 and J usage is TRBJ1-5; 10 nucleotides agree with TRBD1. Per the germline V gene, CDR1 is MNHEY and CDR2 is SVGAGI. The CDR3 is made up of 14 amino acids. The V and J ends lost 4 bases and 7 bases, in that order; junction bases with no gene match: 4. Written as DNA, the CDR3 is TGTGCCAGCAGTTCGGGACAGGGGAGGCAGCCCCAGCATTTT. Its protein product is CASSSGQGRQPQHF.

This chain uses TRBV5-1 with TRBJ2-7; 14 nucleotides align to TRBD2. Germline loops: CDR1 SGHRS, CDR2 YFSETQ. CDR3 length: 18 residues. Trimming removed 4 bases from V and 5 bases from J; junction bases left unmatched: 14. The CDR3 protein is CASSGTGTSGSNPHEQYF. The CDR3 DNA follows: TGCGCCAGCAGCGGAACGGGGACTAGCGGGAGTAATCCCCACGAGCAGTACTTC.

This chain uses TRBV5-6 with TRBJ2-7; weak D call: TRBD1 (6 bases). Trimming left V 4 bases short and J 1 base short, with 12 bases between. This CDR3 has 14 amino acids. CDR1 is SGHDT and CDR2 is YYEEEE in the germline V gene. CDR3 region: CASSPGHLSYEQYF. CDR3 nucleotides: TGTGCCAGCAGCCCGGGACACTTATCCTACGAGCAGTACTTC.

The gene calls are TRBV27 and TRBJ1-1; 8 nucleotides line up with TRBD1. CDR1 is MNHEY, CDR2 SMNVEV, per germline (reference sequence). The CDR3 loop spans 14 amino acids. Unmatched junction bases numbered 5, after V lost 5 bases and J lost 3 bases. Written as DNA, the CDR3 is TGTGCCAGCAGTCCAACAGGGGGGTACACTGAAGCTTTCTTT. It codes for CASSPTGGYTEAFF.

The chain recombines TRBV27 with TRBJ2-7; 8 bases map to TRBD1. CDR3 size: 17 residues. Unmatched junction bases numbered 19, after V lost 5 bases and J lost 7 bases. Germline assignment: CDR1 MNHEY and CDR2 SMNVEV (reference sequence). CDR3 amino acids: CASSPSAGDRLSREQYF. Written as DNA, the CDR3 is TGTGCCAGCAGTCCCTCAGCAGGGGACAGGTTATCACGGGAGCAGTACTTC.

The chain has TRBV12-3 or TRBV12-4 and TRBJ2-5, with D possibly matching TRBD1 (6 bases). Trimming left V 6 bases short and J 5 bases short, with 13 bases between. The CDR3 length is 13 residues. CDR3 bases: TGTGCCAGCAGCCCCAGGGGAGAGGAGACCCAGTACTTC. Translating it yields CASSPRGEETQYF.

This chain joins TRBV7-3 and TRBJ1-2; 9 nucleotides match TRBD1. V shed 5 bases, J shed 8 bases, and the junction held 6 bases outside the gene matches. The CDR3 runs 13 residues. The germline CDR1 and CDR2 sequences are SGHTA and FQGTGA. CDR3 coding DNA: TGTGCCAGCAGCCCGGACAGGGGTCGGGGCTACACCTTC. Translated: CASSPDRGRGYTF. Filled out from reference TRBV7-3 and TRBJ1-2, the complete variable domain reads GAGVSQTPSNKVTEKGKYVELRCDPISGHTALYWYRQSLGQGPEFLIYFQGTGAADDSGLPNDRFFAVRPEGSVSTLKIQRTERGDSAVYLCASSPDRGRGYTFGSGTRLTVV.

The count of this clone is one. CDR3 region: CASSLGRDGETQYF. DNA of the CDR3: TGTGCCAGCAGTTTAGGGAGGGACGGGGAGACCCAGTACTTC. This chain connects TRBV27 to TRBJ2-5, with 7 nucleotides matching TRBD2. V lost 2 bases to trimming and J lost 5 bases; unmatched junction nucleotides: 5. The CDR3 spans 14 residues. Germline CDR1 and CDR2: MNHEY and SMNVEV (reference sequence).

The V gene is TRBV12-3 or TRBV12-4, the J gene TRBJ1-6; D is unclear. Trimming pared 9 bases from V and 14 bases from J, leaving 17 bases between. The CDR3 length is 12 residues. This chain's CDR3 is CASRVGRSSLHF. CDR3 in DNA: TGTGCCAGTCGGGTGGGGAGATCATCCCTCCACTTT.

This rearrangement joins TRBV19 to TRBJ2-2; D perhaps matches TRBD1 (6 bases). The CDR3 is 14 residues long. V lost 9 bases and J lost 1, with 12 bases in between. The germline V gene encodes CDR1 LNHDA and CDR2 SQIVND (reference sequence). The CDR3 region has the DNA TGTGCCAGAACCCAACAGGGGAACACCGGGGAGCTGTTTTTT. This gives the protein CARTQQGNTGELFF.

The chain has TRBV6-5 and TRBJ1-5, with a possible D match to TRBD1 (5 bases). The CDR3 loop spans 14 amino acids. Germline lookup yields CDR1 MNHEY and CDR2 SVGAGI. V lost 8 bases and J 4 bases, leaving 15 bases between the germline ends. DNA of the CDR3: TGTGCCAGCGGACAAGTCGTTGGGAATCAGCCCCAGCATTTT. This encodes CASGQVVGNQPQHF.

This rearrangement joins TRBV7-2 to TRBJ2-5; TRBD2 is a possible D gene (6 bases). The CDR3 extends over 13 amino acids. V lost 6 bases and J lost 4, with 12 bases in between. Germline loops: CDR1 SGHTA, CDR2 FQGNSA. CDR3 nucleotides: TGTGCCAGCAGTTTACGGGGGAGAGAGACCCAGTACTTC. Its protein product is CASSLRGRETQYF.

This clone was found once. The chain couples TRBV19 to TRBJ2-1, with TRBD2 identical over 9 bases. There are 16 residues in the CDR3. V lost 4 bases and J lost 4; bases outside the gene matches: 8. Germline values: CDR1 LNHDA, CDR2 SQIVND (reference sequence). The CDR3 region is CASSTLAGRLYNEQFF. CDR3 sequence (DNA): TGTGCCAGTAGTACTCTAGCGGGGAGGCTATACAATGAGCAGTTCTTC.

The genes are TRBV28 and TRBJ1-3; D is possibly TRBD1 (6 bases). The CDR3 totals 16 residues. Germline loops: CDR1 MDHEN, CDR2 SYDVKM. Deletions cut 8 bases from V and 0 bases from J, with 17 bases between. CDR3 residues: CASGPGTFYSGNTIYF. CDR3 bases: TGTGCCAGCGGTCCCGGGACATTTTACTCTGGAAACACCATATATTTT.

This chain links TRBV3-1 (or the pseudogene TRBV3-2) with TRBJ2-7; D not resolved. V lost 3 bases and J lost 4, with 7 bases in between. The CDR3 consists of 12 residues. CDR1 LGHDT and CDR2 YNNKEL come from the germline V gene (reference sequence). The CDR3 spells CASSHPGYEQYF. Written as DNA, the CDR3 is TGTGCCAGCAGCCACCCCGGGTACGAGCAGTACTTC.